One sample yielded the 7 T cell receptor beta chains listed below, sequenced in a study of blood T cell repertoires in COVID-19. Profiled with immunoSEQ multiplex PCR; TCRdb holds only in-frame clones, not every one. The data show about 200,000 clones, over 80% seen once. Sequencing was carried out using peripheral blood. These receptors all come from a man aged 35-49 years with acute or convalescent COVID-19.

V gene TRBV15 combines with J gene TRBJ2-5, with a tentative D call TRBD2 (5 bases). This CDR3 has 17 residues. Between the trimmed V and J ends, which lost 0 bases and 2 bases, there was a span of 16 bases. Germline loops: CDR1 LNHNV, CDR2 YYDKDF (reference sequence). The CDR3 DNA reads TGTGCCACCAGCAGAGATATTCCGGCGGGTGGGCAAGAGACCCAGTACTTC. It specifies CATSRDIPAGGQETQYF.

V usage is TRBV19 and J usage is TRBJ1-5; no firm D call. Germline V gene sequence: CDR1 LNHDA, CDR2 SQIVND (reference sequence). V was trimmed by 4 bases and J by 3 bases, leaving 7 bases between them. The CDR3 loop spans 13 amino acids. The CDR3 here is CASSRGFNQPQHF. CDR3 bases: TGTGCCAGTAGTAGAGGATTCAATCAGCCCCAGCATTTT.

The V call is TRBV6-5, the J call TRBJ2-7; possible D gene TRBD1, 6 bases. V dropped 4 bases and J dropped 5 bases, with 15 bases sitting between them. CDR3 length equals 14 residues. Germline assignment: CDR1 MNHEY and CDR2 SVGAGI. The CDR3 coding sequence is TGTGCCAGCAGTTGGGACACGATGGGAAACGAGCAGTACTTC. Translated: CASSWDTMGNEQYF.

This rearrangement joins TRBV7-8 to TRBJ2-1; D gene ambiguous. The germline V gene encodes CDR1 SGHVS and CDR2 FQNEAQ. V dropped 2 bases and J dropped 4 bases, with 12 bases sitting between them. The length of the CDR3 is 15 residues. The CDR3 region is CASSLNPNGYNEQFF. CDR3 sequence (DNA): TGTGCCAGCAGCTTAAACCCGAACGGTTACAATGAGCAGTTCTTC.

The chain has TRBV5-4 and TRBJ2-3; 13 bases agree with TRBD2. This CDR3 has 16 amino acids. Germline trimming cut 5 bases from V and 3 bases from J; bases unmatched to any gene: 6. Per the germline V gene, CDR1 is SGHNT and CDR2 is YYREEE (reference sequence). Here the CDR3 reads CASSFGLAGETDTQYF. CDR3 DNA sequence: TGTGCCAGCAGTTTTGGACTAGCGGGAGAAACAGATACGCAGTATTTT.

Regarding this clone: Other DNA sequences in this specimen translate into the identical CDR3. This chain connects TRBV4-1 to TRBJ1-1, with D unresolved. The V gene's germline CDR1 is MGHRA and CDR2 YSYEKL. The CDR3 contains 14 residues. Trimming took 1 base from V and 1 from J, leaving 7 bases between them. The CDR3 loop reads CASSQGTRNTEAFF. CDR3 in DNA: TGCGCCAGCAGCCAAGGCACCAGGAACACTGAAGCTTTCTTT.

The chain uses TRBV29-1 and TRBJ1-2; no definite D call. This CDR3 is built from 16 residues. The V gene's germline CDR1 is SQVTM and CDR2 ANQGSEA. V dropped 3 bases and J dropped 1 base, with 18 bases sitting between them. The CDR3: CSVEAEGPTNNYGYTF. The CDR3 coding sequence is TGCAGCGTTGAGGCGGAGGGCCCAACAAATAACTATGGCTACACCTTC.